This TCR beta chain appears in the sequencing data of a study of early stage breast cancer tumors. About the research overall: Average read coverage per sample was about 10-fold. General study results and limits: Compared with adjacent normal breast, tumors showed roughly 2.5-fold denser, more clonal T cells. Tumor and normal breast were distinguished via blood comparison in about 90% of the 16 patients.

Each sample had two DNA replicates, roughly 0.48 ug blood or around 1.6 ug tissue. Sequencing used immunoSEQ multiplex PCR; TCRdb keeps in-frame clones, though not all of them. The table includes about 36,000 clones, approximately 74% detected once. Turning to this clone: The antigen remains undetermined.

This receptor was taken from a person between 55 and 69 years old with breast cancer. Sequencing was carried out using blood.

CDR3: CASSLFMNTEAFF. The CDR3 DNA reads TGTGCCAGCAGCTTGTTCATGAACACTGAAGCTTTCTTT. This chain connects TRBV5-6 to TRBJ1-1, with D hard to call. Trimming removed 1 base from V and 0 bases from J, with 4 bases in between. Germline CDR1 reads SGHDT; CDR2 reads YYEEEE. The CDR3 is made up of 13 amino acids.